The 6 T cell receptor beta chains below all came from one sample that was sequenced in a study of human T cells and chemical hapten exposure. Documented time point: patch test 3, about 24 weeks after DPC sensitization. The treatment was: therapeutic diphenylcyclopropenone sensitization with weekly scalp DPC. TCRdb passed the RACE reads through MiXCR, listing each CDR3 protein once. The sample holds about 110,000 distinct CDR3 sequences, less than 40% seen once. The input for sequencing was whole blood, taken in connection with sensitization to the hapten diphenylcyclopropenone (DPC). These receptors were taken from a man aged 40-49 years with alopecia areata. Some clones in this sample may be carry-over from other donors' samples.

The V call is TRBV10-3, the J call TRBJ2-1; D gene ambiguous. CDR3 length equals 13 residues. Trimming stripped 6 bases from V and 6 bases from J, with 12 bases between. Germline assignment: CDR1 ENHRY and CDR2 SYGVKD. As DNA, the CDR3 is TGTGCCATCAGGGAAACTGGGTCCAATGAGCAGTTCTTC. It translates to CAIRETGSNEQFF.

This sequence joins TRBV20-1 and TRBJ1-6; a weak D match, TRBD1 (5 bases). V was clipped by 1 base and J by 6 bases, with 10 bases between them. CDR1 and CDR2 (germline): DFQATT, SNEGSKA (reference sequence). The CDR3 length is 14 residues. As DNA, the CDR3 is TGCAGTGCTAGAGGTCAGGGAAGTAATTCACCCCTCCACTTT. This sequence encodes CSARGQGSNSPLHF.

V usage is TRBV5-1 and J usage is TRBJ2-3; perhaps TRBD1 as D (6 bases). The CDR3 loop spans 14 amino acids. Trimming took off 0 bases at V and 2 bases at J, with 7 bases between the two ends. Germline assignment: CDR1 SGHRS and CDR2 YFSETQ. The CDR3 loop is CASSLGQVTDTQYF. CDR3 nucleotides: TGCGCCAGCAGCTTGGGACAGGTCACAGATACGCAGTATTTT.

This clonotype was detected only a few times. This chain uses TRBV6-2 or TRBV6-3 with TRBJ1-2, with TRBD1 identical over 7 bases. The germline CDR1 and CDR2 sequences are MNHEY and SVGEGT. J lost 0 bases, V lost 5 bases, and 18 bases had no gene match. CDR3 length: 19 amino acids. In DNA form, the CDR3 reads TGTGCCAGCAGTCAAAATGATGTCAGGGGGACTACGACTAACTATGGCTACACCTTC. It is translated as CASSQNDVRGTTTNYGYTF.

The chain joins TRBV9 to TRBJ2-3; 10 positions agree with TRBD2. The CDR3 runs to 17 residues. CDR1 and CDR2 from the germline V gene are SGDLS and YYNGEE. J was trimmed by 7 bases and V by 0 bases; bases with no gene match: 11. CDR3 amino acids: CASSVAPLAGDLNTQYF. For the CDR3, the DNA is TGTGCCAGCAGCGTAGCGCCGCTAGCGGGAGACCTAAATACGCAGTATTTT.

The genes are TRBV12-3 or TRBV12-4 and TRBJ2-5; D gene unclear. V dropped 6 bases and J dropped 1 base, with 9 bases sitting between them. The CDR3 runs 13 residues. The chain's CDR3 is CASRADGQETQYF. The CDR3 DNA follows: TGTGCCAGCAGGGCCGACGGCCAAGAGACCCAGTACTTC.